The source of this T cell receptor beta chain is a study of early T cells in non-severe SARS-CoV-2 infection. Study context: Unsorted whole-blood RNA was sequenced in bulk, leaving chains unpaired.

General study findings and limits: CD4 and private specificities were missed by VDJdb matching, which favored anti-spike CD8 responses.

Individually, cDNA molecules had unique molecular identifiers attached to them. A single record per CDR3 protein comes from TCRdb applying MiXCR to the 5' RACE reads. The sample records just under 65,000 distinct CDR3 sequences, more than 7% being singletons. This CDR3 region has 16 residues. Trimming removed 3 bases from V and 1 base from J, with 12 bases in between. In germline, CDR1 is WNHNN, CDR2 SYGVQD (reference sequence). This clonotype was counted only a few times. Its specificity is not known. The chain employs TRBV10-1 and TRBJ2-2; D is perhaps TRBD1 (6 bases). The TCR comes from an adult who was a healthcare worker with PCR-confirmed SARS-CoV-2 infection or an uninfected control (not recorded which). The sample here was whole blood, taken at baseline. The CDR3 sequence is CASSEVWTENTGELFF. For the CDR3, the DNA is TGCGCCAGCAGTGAAGTTTGGACAGAGAACACCGGGGAGCTGTTTTTT.